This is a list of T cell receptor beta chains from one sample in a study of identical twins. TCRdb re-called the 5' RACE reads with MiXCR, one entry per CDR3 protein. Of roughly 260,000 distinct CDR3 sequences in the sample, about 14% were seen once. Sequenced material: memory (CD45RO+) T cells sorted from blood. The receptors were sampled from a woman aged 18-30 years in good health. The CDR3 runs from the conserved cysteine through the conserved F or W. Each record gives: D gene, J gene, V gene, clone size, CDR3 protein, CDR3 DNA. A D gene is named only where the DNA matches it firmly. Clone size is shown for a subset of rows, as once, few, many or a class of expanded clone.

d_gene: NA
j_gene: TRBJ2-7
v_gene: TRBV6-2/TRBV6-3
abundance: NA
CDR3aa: CASKDTFYEQYF
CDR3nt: TGTGCCAGCAAGGACACCTTCTACGAGCAGTACTTC

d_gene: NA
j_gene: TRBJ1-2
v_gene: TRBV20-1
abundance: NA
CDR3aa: CSARDRQAINYGYTF
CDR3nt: TGCAGTGCTAGAGATAGACAGGCAATCAACTATGGCTACACCTTC

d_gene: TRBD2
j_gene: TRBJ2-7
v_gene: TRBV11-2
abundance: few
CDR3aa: CASSLEIAGPYEQYF
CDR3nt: TGTGCCAGCAGCTTAGAAATAGCGGGACCCTACGAGCAGTACTTC

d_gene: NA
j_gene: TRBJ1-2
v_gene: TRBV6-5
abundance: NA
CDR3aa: CASSYSGPASGYTF
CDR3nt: TGTGCCAGCAGTTACTCGGGGCCGGCGTCGGGCTACACCTTC

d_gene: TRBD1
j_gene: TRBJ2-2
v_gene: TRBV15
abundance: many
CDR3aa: CATSKTGTARNTGELFF
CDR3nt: TGTGCCACCAGCAAAACCGGGACAGCGAGGAACACCGGGGAGCTGTTTTTT

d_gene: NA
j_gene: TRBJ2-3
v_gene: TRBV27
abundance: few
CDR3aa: CASSLSLKNTDTQYF
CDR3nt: TGTGCCAGCAGTTTGTCCCTGAAGAATACAGATACGCAGTATTTT

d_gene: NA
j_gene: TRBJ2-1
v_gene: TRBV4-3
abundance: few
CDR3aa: CASSQVNRGGDEQFF
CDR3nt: TGCGCCAGCAGCCAAGTTAACCGTGGAGGCGATGAGCAGTTCTTC

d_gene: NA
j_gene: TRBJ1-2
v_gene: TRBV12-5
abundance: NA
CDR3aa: CASGLRGDYGYTF
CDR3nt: TGTGCTAGTGGTTTACGGGGAGACTATGGCTACACCTTC

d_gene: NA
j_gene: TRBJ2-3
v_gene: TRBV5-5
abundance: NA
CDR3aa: CASSLRERLGFTDTQYF
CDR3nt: TGTGCCAGCAGCTTGCGAGAGCGATTGGGGTTCACAGATACGCAGTATTTT

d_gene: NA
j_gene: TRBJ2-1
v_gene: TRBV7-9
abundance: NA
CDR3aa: CASSDVRPNEQFF
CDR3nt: TGTGCCAGCAGCGATGTGCGGCCCAATGAGCAGTTCTTC

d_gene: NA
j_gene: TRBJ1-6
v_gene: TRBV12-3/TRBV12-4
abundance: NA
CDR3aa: CASSLGRGGFGSPLHF
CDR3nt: TGTGCCAGCAGTTTAGGGAGGGGGGGATTTGGGTCACCCCTCCACTTT

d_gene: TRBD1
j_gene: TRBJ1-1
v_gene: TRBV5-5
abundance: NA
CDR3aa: CASSWDRGLEAFF
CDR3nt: TGTGCCAGCAGCTGGGACAGGGGGCTTGAAGCTTTCTTT

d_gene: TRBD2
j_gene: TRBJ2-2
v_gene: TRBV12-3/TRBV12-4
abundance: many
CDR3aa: CASSLGLAYTGELFF
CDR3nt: TGTGCCAGCAGTTTGGGACTAGCCTACACCGGGGAGCTGTTTTTT

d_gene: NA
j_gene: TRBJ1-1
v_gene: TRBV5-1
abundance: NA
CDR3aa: CASSINGQNTEAFF
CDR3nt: TGCGCCAGCAGCATAAATGGACAGAACACTGAAGCTTTCTTT

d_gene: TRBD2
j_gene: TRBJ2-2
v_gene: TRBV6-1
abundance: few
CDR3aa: CASTPWGKLAGGLGELFF
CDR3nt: TGTGCCAGCACCCCTTGGGGGAAGCTAGCGGGGGGACTCGGGGAGCTGTTTTTT

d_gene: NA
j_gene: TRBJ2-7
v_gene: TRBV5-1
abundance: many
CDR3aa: CASSLPSYEQYF
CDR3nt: TGCGCCAGCAGCTTGCCGTCCTACGAGCAGTACTTC

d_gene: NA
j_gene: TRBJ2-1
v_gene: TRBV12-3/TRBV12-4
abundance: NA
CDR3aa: CASSLGGQEFF
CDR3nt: TGTGCCAGCAGTTTGGGGGGCCAAGAGTTCTTC

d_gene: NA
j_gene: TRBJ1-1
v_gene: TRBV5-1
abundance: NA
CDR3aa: CASRGIGGWSFF
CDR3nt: TGCGCCAGCCGCGGTATTGGGGGCTGGTCTTTCTTT

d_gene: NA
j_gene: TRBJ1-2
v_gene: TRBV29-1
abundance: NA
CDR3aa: CTTTGSYGYTF
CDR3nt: TGCACAACGACAGGTTCCTATGGCTACACCTTC

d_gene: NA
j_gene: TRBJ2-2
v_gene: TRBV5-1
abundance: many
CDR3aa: CASSLEVTGELFF
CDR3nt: TGCGCCAGCAGCTTGGAAGTTACCGGGGAGCTGTTTTTT

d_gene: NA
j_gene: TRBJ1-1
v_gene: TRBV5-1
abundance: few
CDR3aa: CASAPRDTWTEAFF
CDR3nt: TGCGCCAGCGCACCCCGGGACACATGGACTGAAGCTTTCTTT

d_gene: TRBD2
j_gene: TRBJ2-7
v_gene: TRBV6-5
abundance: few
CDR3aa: CASSYSLAGSYEQYF
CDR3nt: TGTGCCAGCAGTTACTCCCTAGCGGGCTCCTACGAGCAGTACTTC

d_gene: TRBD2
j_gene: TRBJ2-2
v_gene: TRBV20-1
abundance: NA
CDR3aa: CSAGRGTPITGELFF
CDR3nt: TGCAGTGCTGGGCGGGGGACGCCTATCACCGGGGAGCTGTTTTTT

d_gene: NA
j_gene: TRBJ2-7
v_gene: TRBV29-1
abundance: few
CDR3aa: CSVVLSASSYEQYF
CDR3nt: TGCAGCGTTGTTTTGTCTGCCAGTTCCTACGAGCAGTACTTC

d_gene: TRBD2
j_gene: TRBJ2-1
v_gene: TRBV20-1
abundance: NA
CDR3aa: CSARTSQYNEQFF
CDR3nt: TGCAGTGCTCGGACTAGCCAGTACAATGAGCAGTTCTTC

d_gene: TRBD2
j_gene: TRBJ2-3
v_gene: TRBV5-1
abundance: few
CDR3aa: CASSPERDTDTQYF
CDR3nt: TGCGCCAGCAGCCCTGAGCGGGACACAGATACGCAGTATTTT

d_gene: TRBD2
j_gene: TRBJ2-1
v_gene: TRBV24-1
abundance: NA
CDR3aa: CATSAGTSGINEQFF
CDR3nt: TGTGCCACCAGTGCCGGGACTAGCGGGATCAATGAGCAGTTCTTC

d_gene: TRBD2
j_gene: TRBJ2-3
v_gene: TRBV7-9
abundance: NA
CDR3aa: CASGGGASDTQYF
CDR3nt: TGTGCCAGCGGCGGGGGGGCGTCGGATACGCAGTATTTT

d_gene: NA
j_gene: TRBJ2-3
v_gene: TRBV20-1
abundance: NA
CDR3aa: CSARDNNRFFTDTQYF
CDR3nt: TGCAGTGCTAGAGATAACAACAGGTTTTTCACAGATACGCAGTATTTT

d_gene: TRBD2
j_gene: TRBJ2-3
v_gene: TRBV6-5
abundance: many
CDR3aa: CASSYRGGRADTQYF
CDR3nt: TGTGCCAGCAGTTACAGGGGCGGGAGGGCAGATACGCAGTATTTT

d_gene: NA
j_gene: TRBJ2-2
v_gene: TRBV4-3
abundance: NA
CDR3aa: CASSQITGSRNTGELFF
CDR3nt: TGCGCCAGCAGCCAGATAACAGGGAGCCGAAACACCGGGGAGCTGTTTTTT

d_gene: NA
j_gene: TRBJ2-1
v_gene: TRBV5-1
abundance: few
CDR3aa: CASSLGGVYNEQFF
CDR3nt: TGCGCCAGCAGCTTAGGCGGGGTCTACAATGAGCAGTTCTTC